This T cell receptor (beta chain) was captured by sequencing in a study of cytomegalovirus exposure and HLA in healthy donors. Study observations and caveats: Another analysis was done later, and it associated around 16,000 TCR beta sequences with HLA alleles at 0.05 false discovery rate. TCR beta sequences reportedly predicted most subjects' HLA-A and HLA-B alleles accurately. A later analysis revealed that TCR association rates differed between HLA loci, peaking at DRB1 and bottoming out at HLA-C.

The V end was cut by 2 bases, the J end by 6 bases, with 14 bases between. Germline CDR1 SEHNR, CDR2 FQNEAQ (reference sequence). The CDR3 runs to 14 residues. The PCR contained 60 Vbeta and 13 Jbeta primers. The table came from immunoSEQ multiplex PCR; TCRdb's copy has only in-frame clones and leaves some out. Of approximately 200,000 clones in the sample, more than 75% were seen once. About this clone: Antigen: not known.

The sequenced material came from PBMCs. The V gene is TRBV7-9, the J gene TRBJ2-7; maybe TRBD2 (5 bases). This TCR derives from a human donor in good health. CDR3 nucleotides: TGTGCCAGCAGCTTAACTAGTGCGGGCTCCGAGCAGTACTTC. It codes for CASSLTSAGSEQYF.